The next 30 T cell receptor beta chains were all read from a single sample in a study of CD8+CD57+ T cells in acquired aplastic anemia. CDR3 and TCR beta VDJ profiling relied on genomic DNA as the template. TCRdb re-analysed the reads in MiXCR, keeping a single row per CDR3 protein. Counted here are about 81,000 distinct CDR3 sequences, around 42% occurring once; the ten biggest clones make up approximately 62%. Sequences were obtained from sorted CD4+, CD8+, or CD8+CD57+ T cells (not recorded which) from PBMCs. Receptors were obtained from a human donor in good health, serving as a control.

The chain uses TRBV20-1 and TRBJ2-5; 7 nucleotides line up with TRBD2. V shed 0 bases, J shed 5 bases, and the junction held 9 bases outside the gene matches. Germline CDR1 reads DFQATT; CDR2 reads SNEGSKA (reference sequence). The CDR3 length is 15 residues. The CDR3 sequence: CSARDYRGGSETQYF. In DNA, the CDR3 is TGCAGTGCTAGAGATTATCGCGGGGGATCGGAGACCCAGTACTTC.

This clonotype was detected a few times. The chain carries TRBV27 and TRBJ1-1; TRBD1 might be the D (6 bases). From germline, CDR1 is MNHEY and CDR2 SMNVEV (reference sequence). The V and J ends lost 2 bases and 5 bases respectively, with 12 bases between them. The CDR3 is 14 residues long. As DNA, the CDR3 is TGTGCCAGCAGTTTAGGAGGGGGAGGAACTGAAGCTTTCTTT. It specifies CASSLGGGGTEAFF.

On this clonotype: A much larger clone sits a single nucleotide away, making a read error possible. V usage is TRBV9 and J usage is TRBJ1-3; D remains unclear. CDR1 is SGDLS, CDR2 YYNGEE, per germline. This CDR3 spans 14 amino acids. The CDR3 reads CASKPSLSGNTIHF. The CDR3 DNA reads TGTGCCAGCAAACCCAGTTTATCTGGAAACACCATACATTTT.

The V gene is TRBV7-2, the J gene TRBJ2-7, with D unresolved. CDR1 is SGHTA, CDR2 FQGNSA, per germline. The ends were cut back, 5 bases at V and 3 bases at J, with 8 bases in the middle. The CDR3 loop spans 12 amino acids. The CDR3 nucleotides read TGTGCCAGCAGCCCCAACCTCTACGAGCAGTACTTC. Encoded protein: CASSPNLYEQYF.

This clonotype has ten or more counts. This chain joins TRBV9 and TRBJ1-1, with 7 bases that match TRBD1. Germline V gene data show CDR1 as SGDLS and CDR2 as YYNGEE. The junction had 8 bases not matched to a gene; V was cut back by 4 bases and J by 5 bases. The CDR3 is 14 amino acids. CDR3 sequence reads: CASSSITRGTEAFF. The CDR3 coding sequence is TGTGCCAGCAGCTCCATAACCAGGGGGACTGAAGCTTTCTTT.

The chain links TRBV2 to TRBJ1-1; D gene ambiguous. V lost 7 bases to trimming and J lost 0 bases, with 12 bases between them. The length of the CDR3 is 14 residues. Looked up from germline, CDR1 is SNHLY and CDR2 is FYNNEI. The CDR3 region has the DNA TGTGCCAGCATGTTTAAGGCTATGAACACTGAAGCTTTCTTT. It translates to CASMFKAMNTEAFF.

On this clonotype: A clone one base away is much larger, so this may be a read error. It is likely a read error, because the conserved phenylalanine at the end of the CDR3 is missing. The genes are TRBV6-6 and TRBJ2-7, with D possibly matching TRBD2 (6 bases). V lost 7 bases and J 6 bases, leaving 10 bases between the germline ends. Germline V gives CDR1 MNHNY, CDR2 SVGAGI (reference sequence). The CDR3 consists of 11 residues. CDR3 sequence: CASIGTREQYL. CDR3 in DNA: TGTGCCAGCATTGGGACTCGCGAGCAGTACCTC.

CDR3 protein: CSGGLYNEQFF. The DNA of the CDR3 is TGCAGCGGGGGCCTATACAATGAGCAGTTCTTC. J is TRBJ2-1 and V is TRBV29-1, with D maybe TRBD1 (5 bases). Looked up from germline, CDR1 is SQVTM and CDR2 is ANQGSEA. The CDR3 runs 11 residues. Trimming stripped 7 bases from V and 4 bases from J, with 8 bases between.

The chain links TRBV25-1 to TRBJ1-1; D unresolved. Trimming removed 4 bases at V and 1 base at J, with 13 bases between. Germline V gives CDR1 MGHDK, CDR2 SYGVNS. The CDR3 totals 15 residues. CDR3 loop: CASSVGSVANTEAFF. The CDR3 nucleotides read TGTGCCAGCAGTGTTGGTTCCGTTGCGAACACTGAAGCTTTCTTT.

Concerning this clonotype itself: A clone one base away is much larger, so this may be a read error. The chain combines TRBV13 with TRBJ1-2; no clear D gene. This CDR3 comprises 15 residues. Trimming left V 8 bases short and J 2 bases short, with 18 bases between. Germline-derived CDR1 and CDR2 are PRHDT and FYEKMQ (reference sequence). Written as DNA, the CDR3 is TGTGCCAGCGGCCCTATAATGCCTTCGAACTATGGCTACACCTTC. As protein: CASGPIMPSNYGYTF. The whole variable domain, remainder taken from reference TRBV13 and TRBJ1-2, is AAGVIQSPRHLIKEKRETATLKCYPIPRHDTVYWYQQGPGQDPQFLISFYEKMQSDKGSIPDRFSAQQFSDYHSELNMSSLELGDSALYFCASGPIMPSNYGYTFGSGTRLTVV.

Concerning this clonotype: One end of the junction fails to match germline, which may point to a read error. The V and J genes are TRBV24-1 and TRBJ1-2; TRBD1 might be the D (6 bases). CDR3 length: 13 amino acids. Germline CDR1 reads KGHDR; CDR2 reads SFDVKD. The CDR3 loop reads CATSSGVPYGCTF. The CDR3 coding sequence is TGTGCCACCAGCTCAGGGGTTCCCTATGGCTGCACCTTC.

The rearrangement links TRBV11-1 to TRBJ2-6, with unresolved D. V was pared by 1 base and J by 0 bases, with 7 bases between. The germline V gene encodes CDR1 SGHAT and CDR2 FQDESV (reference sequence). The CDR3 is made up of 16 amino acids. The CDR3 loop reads CASSLDVASGANVLTF. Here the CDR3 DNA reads TGTGCCAGCAGCTTAGATGTCGCCTCTGGGGCCAACGTCCTGACTTTC. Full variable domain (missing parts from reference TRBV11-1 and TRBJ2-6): EAEVAQSPRYKITEKSQAVAFWCDPISGHATLYWYRQILGQGPELLVQFQDESVVDDSQLPKDRFSAERLKGVDSTLKIQPAELGDSAMYLCASSLDVASGANVLTFGAGSRLTVL.

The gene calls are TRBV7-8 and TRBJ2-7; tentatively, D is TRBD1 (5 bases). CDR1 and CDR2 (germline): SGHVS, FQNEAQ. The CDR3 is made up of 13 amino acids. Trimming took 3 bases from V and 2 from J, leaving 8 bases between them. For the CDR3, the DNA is TGTGCCAGCAGCTTGGGGCAGCCCTACGAGCAGTACTTC. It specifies CASSLGQPYEQYF.

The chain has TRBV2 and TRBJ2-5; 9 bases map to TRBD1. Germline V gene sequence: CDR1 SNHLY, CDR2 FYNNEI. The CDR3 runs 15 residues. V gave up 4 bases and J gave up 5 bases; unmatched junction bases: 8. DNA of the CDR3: TGTGCCAGCAGTGGGGGACAGGGCGGATGGGAGACCCAGTACTTC. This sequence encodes CASSGGQGGWETQYF.

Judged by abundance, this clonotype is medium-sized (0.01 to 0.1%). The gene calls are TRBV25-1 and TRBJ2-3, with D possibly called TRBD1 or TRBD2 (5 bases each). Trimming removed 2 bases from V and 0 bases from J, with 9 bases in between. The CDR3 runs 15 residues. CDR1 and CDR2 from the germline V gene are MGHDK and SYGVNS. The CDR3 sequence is CASSERWGSTDTQYF. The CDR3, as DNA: TGTGCCAGCAGTGAAAGGTGGGGGAGCACAGATACGCAGTATTTT.

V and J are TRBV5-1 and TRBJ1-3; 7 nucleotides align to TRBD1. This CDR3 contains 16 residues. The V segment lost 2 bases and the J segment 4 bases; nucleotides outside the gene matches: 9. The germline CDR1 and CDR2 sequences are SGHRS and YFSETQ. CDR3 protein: CASSFLGQRDGNTIYF. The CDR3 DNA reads TGCGCCAGCAGCTTCTTGGGACAGCGAGACGGAAACACCATATATTTT.

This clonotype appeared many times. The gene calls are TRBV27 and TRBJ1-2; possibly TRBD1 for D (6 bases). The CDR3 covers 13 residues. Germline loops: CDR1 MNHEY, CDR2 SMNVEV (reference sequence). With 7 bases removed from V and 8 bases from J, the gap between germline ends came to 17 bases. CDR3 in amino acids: CASTLTGPMGYTF. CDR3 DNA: TGTGCCAGCACCTTGACAGGACCTATGGGCTACACCTTC.

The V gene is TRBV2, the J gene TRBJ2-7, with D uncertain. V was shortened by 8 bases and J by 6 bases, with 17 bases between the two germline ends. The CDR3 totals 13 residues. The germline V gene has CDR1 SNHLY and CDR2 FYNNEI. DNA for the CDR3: TGTGCCAGCGGCCACCCCGTGGAGCGCGAGCAGTACTTC. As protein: CASGHPVEREQYF.

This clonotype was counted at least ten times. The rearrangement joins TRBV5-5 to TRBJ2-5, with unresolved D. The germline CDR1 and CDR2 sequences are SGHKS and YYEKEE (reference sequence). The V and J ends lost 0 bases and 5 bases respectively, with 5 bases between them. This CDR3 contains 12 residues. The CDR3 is CASSLDGETQYF. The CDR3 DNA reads TGTGCCAGCAGCTTGGATGGGGAGACCCAGTACTTC.

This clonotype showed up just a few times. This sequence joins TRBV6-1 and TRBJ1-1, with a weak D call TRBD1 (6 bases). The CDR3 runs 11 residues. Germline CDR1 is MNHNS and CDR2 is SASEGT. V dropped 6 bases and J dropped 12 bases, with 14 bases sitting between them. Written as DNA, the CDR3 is TGTGCCAGCAGCCTGTCGGGACAAACTTTCTTT. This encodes CASSLSGQTFF.

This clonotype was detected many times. For the CDR3, the DNA is TGTGCCAGTAGTATTGGGTCAGATTATCAGCCCCAGCATTTT. The encoded protein is CASSIGSDYQPQHF. The rearrangement uses TRBV19 and TRBJ1-5; the D is unclear. The CDR3 spans 14 residues. Per germline, CDR1 LNHDA and CDR2 SQIVND (reference sequence). With 3 bases removed from V and 5 bases from J, the gap between germline ends came to 11 bases.

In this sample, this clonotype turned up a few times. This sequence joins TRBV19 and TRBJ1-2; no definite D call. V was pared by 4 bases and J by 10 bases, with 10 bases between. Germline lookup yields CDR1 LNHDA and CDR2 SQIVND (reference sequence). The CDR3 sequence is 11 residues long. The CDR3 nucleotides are TGTGCCAGTAGTAGGGTGGGAGACTACACCTTC. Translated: CASSRVGDYTF.

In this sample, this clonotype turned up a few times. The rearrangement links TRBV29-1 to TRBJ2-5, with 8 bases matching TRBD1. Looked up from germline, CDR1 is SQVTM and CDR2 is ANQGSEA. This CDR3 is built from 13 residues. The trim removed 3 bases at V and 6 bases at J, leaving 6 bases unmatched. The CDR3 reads CSVETDREKTQYF. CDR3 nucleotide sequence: TGCAGCGTTGAGACGGACAGGGAAAAGACCCAGTACTTC.

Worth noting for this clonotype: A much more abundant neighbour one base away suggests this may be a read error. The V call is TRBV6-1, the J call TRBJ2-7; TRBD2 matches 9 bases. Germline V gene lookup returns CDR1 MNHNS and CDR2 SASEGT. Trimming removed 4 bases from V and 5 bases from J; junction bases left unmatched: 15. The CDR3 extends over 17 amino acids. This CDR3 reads CASSAFRLTGTSNEQYF. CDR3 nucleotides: TGTGCCAGCAGTGCATTTCGGCTCACCGGGACTAGCAACGAGCAGTACTTC.

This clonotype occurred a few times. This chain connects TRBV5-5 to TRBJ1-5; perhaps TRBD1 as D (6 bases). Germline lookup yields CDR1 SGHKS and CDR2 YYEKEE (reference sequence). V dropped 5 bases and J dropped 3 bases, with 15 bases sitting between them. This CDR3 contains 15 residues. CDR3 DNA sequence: TGTGCCAGCAGGCCTACAGGGAGAGACAATCAGCCCCAGCATTTT. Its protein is CASRPTGRDNQPQHF.

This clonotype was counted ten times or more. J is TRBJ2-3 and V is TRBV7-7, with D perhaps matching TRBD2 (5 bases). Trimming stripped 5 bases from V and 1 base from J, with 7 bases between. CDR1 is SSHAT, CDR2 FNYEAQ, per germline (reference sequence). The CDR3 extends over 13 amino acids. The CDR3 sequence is CASSLSGTDTQYF. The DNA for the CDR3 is TGTGCCAGCAGCCTTAGCGGCACAGATACGCAGTATTTT.

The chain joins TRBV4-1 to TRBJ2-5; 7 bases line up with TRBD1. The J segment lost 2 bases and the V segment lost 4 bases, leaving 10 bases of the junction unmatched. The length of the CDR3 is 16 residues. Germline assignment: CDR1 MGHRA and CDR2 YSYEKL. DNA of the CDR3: TGCGCCAGCAGCCTCCTCTCCGGCAGGGGGCAAGAGACCCAGTACTTC. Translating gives CASSLLSGRGQETQYF.

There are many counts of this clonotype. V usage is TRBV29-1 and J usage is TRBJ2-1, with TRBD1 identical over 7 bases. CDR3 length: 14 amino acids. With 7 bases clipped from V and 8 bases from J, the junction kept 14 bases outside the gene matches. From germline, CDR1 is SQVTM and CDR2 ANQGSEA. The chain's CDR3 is CSAQTGTDWDEQFF. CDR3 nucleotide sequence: TGCAGCGCCCAGACCGGGACAGACTGGGATGAGCAGTTCTTC.

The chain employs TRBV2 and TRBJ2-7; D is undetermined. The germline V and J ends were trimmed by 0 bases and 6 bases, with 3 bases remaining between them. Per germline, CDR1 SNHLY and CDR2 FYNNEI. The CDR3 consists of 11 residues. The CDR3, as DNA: TGTGCCAGCAGTGAAGCGCGCGAGCAGTACTTC. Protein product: CASSEAREQYF.

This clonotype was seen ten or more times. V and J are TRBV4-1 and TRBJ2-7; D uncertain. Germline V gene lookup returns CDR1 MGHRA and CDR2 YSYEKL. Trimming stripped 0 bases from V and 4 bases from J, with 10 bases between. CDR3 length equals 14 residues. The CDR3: CASSQDGPQYEQYF. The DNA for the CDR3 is TGCGCCAGCAGCCAAGATGGGCCCCAATACGAGCAGTACTTC.